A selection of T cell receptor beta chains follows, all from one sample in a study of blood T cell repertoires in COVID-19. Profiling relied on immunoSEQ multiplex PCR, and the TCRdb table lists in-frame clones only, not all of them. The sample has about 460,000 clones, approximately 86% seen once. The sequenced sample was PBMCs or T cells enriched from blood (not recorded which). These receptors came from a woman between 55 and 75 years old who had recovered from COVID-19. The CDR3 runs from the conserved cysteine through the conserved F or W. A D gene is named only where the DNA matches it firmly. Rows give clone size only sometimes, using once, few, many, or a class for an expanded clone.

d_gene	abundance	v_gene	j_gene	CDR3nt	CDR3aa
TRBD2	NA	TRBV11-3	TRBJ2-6	TGTGCCAGCAGCTCCCCCGGGGGGGCCAACTCTGGGGCCAACGTCCTGACTTTC	CASSSPGGANSGANVLTF
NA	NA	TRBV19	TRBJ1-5	TGTGCCAGTAGTATAGTGGGAGGGCTAAATCAGCCCCAGCATTTT	CASSIVGGLNQPQHF
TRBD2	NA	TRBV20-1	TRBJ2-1	TGCAGTGCTAGTCGGGGTAGCGGGGGTGAAAGATACAATGAGCAGTTCTTC	CSASRGSGGERYNEQFF
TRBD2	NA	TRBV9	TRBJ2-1	TGTGCCAGCAGCGTACCGCTAACGGGGGGAAGCCACAATGAGCAGTTCTTC	CASSVPLTGGSHNEQFF
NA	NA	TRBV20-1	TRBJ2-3	TGCAGTGCTAGTAGGCAGGCACAAGATACGCAGTATTTT	CSASRQAQDTQYF
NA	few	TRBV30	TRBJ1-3	TGTGCCTGGAGTCCACAGGGAAACACCATATATTTT	CAWSPQGNTIYF
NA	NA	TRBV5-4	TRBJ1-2	TGTGCCAGCAGGTCGGGATTTAACTATGGCTACACCTTC	CASRSGFNYGYTF
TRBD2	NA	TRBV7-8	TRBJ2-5	TGTGCCAGCAGCTTAGGGACTAGCGGGGCCCAAGAGACCCAGTACTTC	CASSLGTSGAQETQYF
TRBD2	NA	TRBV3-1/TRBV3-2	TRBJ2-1	TGTGCCAGCAGCCAGTGGGGGGGAGAATCCAATGAGCAGTTCTTC	CASSQWGGESNEQFF
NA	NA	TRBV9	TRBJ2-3	TGTGCCAGCAGCGTAGCTGGGGGGGCGGCCACAGATACGCAGTATTTT	CASSVAGGAATDTQYF
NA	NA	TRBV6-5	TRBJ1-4	TGTGCCAGCAGTTATGGGAGGACGGGTAATGAAAAACTGTTTTTT	CASSYGRTGNEKLFF
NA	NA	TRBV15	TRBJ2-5	TGTGCCACCAGCCCAGGGGTGGCCGCGGCGACCCAGTACTTC	CATSPGVAAATQYF
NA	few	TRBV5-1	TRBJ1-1	TGCGCCAGCAGCTACTTACAGGGTGGTAGCACTGAAGCTTTCTTT	CASSYLQGGSTEAFF
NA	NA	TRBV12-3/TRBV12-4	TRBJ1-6	TGTGCCAGCAGCCTAGGGAGCTCACCCCTCCACTTT	CASSLGSSPLHF
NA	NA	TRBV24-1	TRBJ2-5	TGTGCCACCAGTGAGAGGACACAGCAAGAGACCCAGTACTTC	CATSERTQQETQYF
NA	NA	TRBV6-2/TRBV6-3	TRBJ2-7	TGTGCCAGCAGTTACCAGGGGGGTTCCTACGAGCAGTACTTC	CASSYQGGSYEQYF
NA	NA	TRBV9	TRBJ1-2	TGTGCCAGCAGTAAACTGGACACCTTCTATGGCTACACCTTC	CASSKLDTFYGYTF
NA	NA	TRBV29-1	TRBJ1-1	TGCAGCGTTTTGGGTCAATACAGTGAAGCTTTCTTT	CSVLGQYSEAFF
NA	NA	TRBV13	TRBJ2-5	TGTGCCAGCAGCTTAGACCTGAGTCAGATCGGGGTACAAGAGACCCAGTACTTC	CASSLDLSQIGVQETQYF
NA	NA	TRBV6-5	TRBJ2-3	TGTGCCAGCAGTTACTCCCTCCCTCCCGCGGATACGCAGTATTTT	CASSYSLPPADTQYF
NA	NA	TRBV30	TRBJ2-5	TGTGCCTGGAGTGTAAGGTTAGCGGCGGAGGAGACCCAGTACTTC	CAWSVRLAAEETQYF
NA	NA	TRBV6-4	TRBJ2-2	TGTGCCAGCAGTCGTAGCCAGAACACCGGGGAGCTGTTTTTT	CASSRSQNTGELFF
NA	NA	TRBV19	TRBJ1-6	TGTGCCAGTAGTATTCAGGATTCCTATAATTCACCCCTCCACTTT	CASSIQDSYNSPLHF
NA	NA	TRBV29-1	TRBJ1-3	TGCAGCGTTGAAGAGGGCTTTCCTGGAAACACCATATATTTT	CSVEEGFPGNTIYF
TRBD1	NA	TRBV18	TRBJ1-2	TGTGCCAGCTCGTTCGGGACAGACTATGGCTACACCTTC	CASSFGTDYGYTF
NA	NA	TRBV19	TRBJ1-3	TGTGCCAGTACCCGCAGGTCCGGAAACACCATATATTTT	CASTRRSGNTIYF
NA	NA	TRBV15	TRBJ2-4	TGTGCCACCAGCAGAGATCAGTACACGGCCAAAAACATTCAGTACTTC	CATSRDQYTAKNIQYF